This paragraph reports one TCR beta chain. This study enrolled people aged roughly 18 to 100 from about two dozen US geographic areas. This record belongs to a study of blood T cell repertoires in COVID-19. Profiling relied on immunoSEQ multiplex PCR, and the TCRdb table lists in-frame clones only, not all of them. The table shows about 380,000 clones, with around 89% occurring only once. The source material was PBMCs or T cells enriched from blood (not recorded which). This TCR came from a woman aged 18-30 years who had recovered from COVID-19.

The CDR3 coding sequence is TGTGCCACCAGTGATTCCCGACAGGGTCCTAGCACAGATACGCAGTATTTT. Translation: CATSDSRQGPSTDTQYF. The chain has TRBV24-1 and TRBJ2-3, with TRBD1 matching over 7 bases. Trimming at V came to 2 bases and at J to 0 bases, leaving 7 bases not matched to a gene. Germline V gene sequence: CDR1 KGHDR, CDR2 SFDVKD. CDR3 length: 17 amino acids.